The entry below gives a single TCR beta chain sequence along with its context. Those who participated ranged in age from roughly 18 to 100 years and resided in around 22 US areas. Cohort assignment relied on participant-reported clinical history. This sample was taken from a study of blood T cell repertoires in COVID-19. At the level of the study: Sites across the United States, Italy and Spain contributed samples from acute and convalescent COVID-19.

V dropped 6 bases and J dropped 3 bases, with 6 bases sitting between them. The CDR3 covers 11 residues. The germline gives CDR1 SNHLY, CDR2 FYNNEI. Per the authors' pipeline: Using reference gene primer amplification, nucleated cell counts were estimated. The protocol was immunoSEQ multiplex PCR, while the TCRdb copy is restricted to in-frame clones and leaves out a portion. The D gene and trimming were derived from the DNA, and the V and J assignments and clone size from that table. The repertoire has about 210,000 clones, roughly four fifths of them found once; the top ten carry about 9%. Sequencing input: PBMCs or T cells enriched from blood (not recorded which). This chain uses TRBV2 with TRBJ2-7, with a tentative D call TRBD2 (6 bases). This TCR was sampled from a middle-aged man who had recovered from COVID-19. In DNA form, the CDR3 reads TGTGCCAGCAGGGAGGGCTACGAGCAGTACTTC. Translating gives CASREGYEQYF.